This T cell receptor beta chain originates from a study of post-analysis software for immune sequencing data. Findings of the study overall: Controls had lower frequencies than patients of four or five TRBV segments, which included TRBV5-6, TRBV5-1 and TRBV20-1.

The CDR3 totals 17 residues. Germline trimming cut 5 bases from V and 9 bases from J; bases unmatched to any gene: 12. Germline CDR1 is MNHNS and CDR2 is SASEGT. Unique molecular identifiers were built into the TCR beta cDNA libraries. MiXCR, run by TCRdb on the PCR reads, gives a single entry per CDR3 protein. The sample consists of fewer than 600,000 distinct CDR3 sequences, around 40% of them appearing once. This clonotype was counted a few times. No antigen is known for it. This TCR derives from a girl aged 10 to 17 with multiple sclerosis. The J gene is TRBJ2-1, the V gene TRBV6-1, with 14 bases fitting TRBD2. The sequenced material came from blood. The CDR3 nucleotides read TGTGCCAGCAGTCGCCGACTAGCGGGAGGGGTTCAGGTTGAGCAGTTCTTC. It translates to CASSRRLAGGVQVEQFF.